What follows is one TCR beta chain and its context. Its recognized antigen is unknown. The sample holds no much larger clone one base away, and base qualities are not on file. The cohort comprised some 700 healthy bone marrow donors. At the time of sampling, all cohort members were nominally healthy, though unrecorded immune exposures were likely present. The donor tested CMV seronegative and was one of the 352 seronegative cohort members. Each donor provided a peripheral blood sample, and peripheral blood mononuclear cells were used for TCR beta sequencing. Genomic DNA extraction from the blood cell samples was performed with the Qiagen DNeasy Blood Extraction Kit. This sample is drawn from a study of cytomegalovirus exposure and HLA in healthy donors (dated by TCRdb to between 2016 and 2019). Broadly, across the study: In an earlier analysis of under 600 of the donors, 276 Gb of sequence data and approximately 100 million unique TCR beta sequences from about 179 million T cells were reported. On average, over 200,000 unique TCR beta nucleotide sequences were sequenced per donor among a few hundred genotyped donors of the cohort, with around 19% of those sequences being non-productive. Because of strong linkage in the cohort, 4 to 6 DR-DQ haplotypes were treated as single units for association and clustering. Among the roughly 400 genotyped donors, about 85% belonged to the genetic ancestry cluster associated with self-reported Caucasian donors. Donor age, sex, ethnicity and CMV serostatus were compiled alongside the repertoire data. All discovery cohort repertoires had been generated using a single sequencing platform. In a later genetic analysis, genome-wide SNP genotypes for about three fifths of the 666 donors were used, and that subset was treated as a discovery cohort. An early release covering about 600 HLA-typed donors comprised roughly 300 gigabases of sequencing data and 85 million to 100 million unique TCR sequences. An earlier analysis of 587 of the donors used high-throughput TCR beta sequencing to judge whether each TCR beta V gene segment behaved as functional or pseudogenic. In a later analysis, previously published TCR beta repertoires from 550 to 700 donors were re-analyzed and high-resolution HLA genotyping was added so that TCR occurrence patterns could be studied. A separate validation cohort of roughly 130 different subjects was used in addition to the 666-subject first cohort. Typing coverage varied by locus: roughly 620-630 donors for A, B, C, DRB1 and DQB1; around 560 for DQA1; 600 to 610 for DPA1; some 470 for DPB1. Class I and class II HLA loci were covered by the typing at four-digit resolution. High-throughput TCR immunosequencing, statistical association of individual TCRs with disease status, and machine learning were combined to predict cytomegalovirus infection status. Using immunosequencing, the study profiled T cell repertoires from about 650 subjects and related those repertoires to cytomegalovirus serostatus. In the later analysis, no new phenotypic data were used to find candidate immune exposures; instead, reliance was placed on TCR beta sequences and their occurrence across donors. The study aimed to test whether signatures of past pathogen exposure could be identified by cataloging public T cell receptors. Beyond this particular receptor, the publication reports: Several of the top co-occurrence clusters appeared to be linked to parvovirus B19, influenza, CMV and Epstein-Barr virus, according to a later analysis. An earlier analysis of around 500 of the donors showed that most TCR beta V segments appeared in productive rearrangements either about 87% or about 30% of the time, which broadly matched IMGT annotations. CMV serostatus was the only immune exposure information available for the cohort. Only TCR beta chains were sequenced in this cohort, and the absence of alpha or paired-chain data limited detectable features. When HLA alleles, especially DR and DQ, strongly co-occurred, attributing TCR associations to individual alleles was difficult. Roughly uniform sequencing depth across donors was assumed in presence/absence analyses, although this assumption may not hold. While some public TCRs were present in many individuals, most TCR sequences turned up only very rarely across donors. In a later analysis, HLA-associated TCR beta chains were found to be more clonally expanded and to have lower generation probabilities than equally common non-associated chains. Linkage disequilibrium might explain the correlated functional status among segregating V segments, but an unknown experimental factor could not be excluded. Over 15 rarely observed V segments, including chromosome 9 orphons, were excluded from the earlier analysis of approximately 500 of the donors because counts were too low. In vitro tests confirmed that a few of the cytomegalovirus-associated TCR beta chains recognize cytomegalovirus antigens. The classifier was reported to diagnose cytomegalovirus status with high specificity and sensitivity in both the original and validation cohorts. HLA typing was unavailable for some donors at each locus, so association tests used only the typed subset. A later analysis found that TCR association rates varied across HLA loci, with DRB1 alleles showing the most associated TCRs and HLA-C alleles the fewest. A cluster of highly shared sequence variants was judged likely to be a technical artifact of the sequencing pipeline. According to a later genetic analysis, donors in an Asian-associated ancestry cluster had fewer N-insertions in productive TCRs than the approximately 610-donor mean. Some IMGT-functional V segments, including TRBV6-2 and TRBV6-3, could not be told apart with the 87-base-pair reads, so those segments were excluded. According to a later analysis, most CMV-associated TCR beta chains appeared to be HLA-restricted, and the HLA associations seemed to be driven largely by CMV exposure. A further reported finding was that TCR beta sequences accurately predicted the HLA-A and HLA-B alleles for most subjects in the first cohort. In the study, around 150 TCR beta chains were listed as associated with cytomegalovirus. An association between a missense DCLRE1C variant and V-gene and J-gene trimming of TCR beta chains was found in a later genetic analysis and replicated in an independent cohort. According to the authors, the approach could potentially be generalized to other disease states and immunological phenotypes. At a false discovery rate of 0.05, a later analysis linked about 17,000 TCR beta sequences to specific HLA alleles.

V gives up 1 base and J gives up 0 bases, and the segment between their germline ends measures 19 bases. Looking up the germline V gene yields CDR1 SGHAT and CDR2 FQNNGV. Taken from cysteine to phenylalanine, the CDR3 has 19 residues. Only the CDR3 region is kept as DNA, spanning 57 bases read in frame from base 1. The library was prepared using the immunoSEQ multiplex PCR assay. A mixture of 60 forward primers for TCR Vbeta segments and 13 reverse primers for TCR Jbeta segments was used in the multiplex PCR. Amplification of the CDR3 region of rearranged TCR beta genes was performed with a multiplex PCR assay on genomic DNA. On the Illumina HiSeq System, the amplified TCR beta libraries were sequenced as 87-base-pair reads. In the paper's pipeline: In a later analysis, roughly 80 million unique TCR beta chains were counted across the roughly 700 repertoires, and about 9.9 million of these chains were shared by at least two donors. Raw reads were error-corrected and collapsed into unique sequences by a nearest-neighbor algorithm in which closely related sequences were merged to remove PCR and sequencing errors. Alignment of CDR3 sequences to IMGT reference sequences was used to assign V, D and J gene segments. Each retained sequence needed at least a six-nucleotide match to both a V gene segment and a J gene segment. A rearrangement counted as productive if the CDR3 had no stop codons and remained in frame with V and J, and every other rearrangement counted as non-productive. Following IMGT convention, CDR3 was defined as the stretch from the second conserved V-encoded cysteine up to the conserved J-encoded phenylalanine. The earlier analysis of about 570 of the donors excluded any sequence lacking an unambiguous match to a single V gene segment. In an earlier analysis of around 590 of the donors, a V segment was called functional when productive rearrangements were above 56.7%, and segregating when the standard deviation between donors exceeded 5%. A statistical classification framework was developed to diagnose cytomegalovirus status using the catalog of TCR beta chain sequences. V and J gene assignment, in a later analysis, came from comparing TCR nucleotide sequences with IMGT/GENE-DB human TR gene sequences. In a later analysis, CDR3 sequences and most-parsimonious VDJ recombination scenarios were assigned using the TCRdist pipeline. A later analysis defined each TCR beta chain by its CDR3 amino acid sequence plus V-gene family, and excluded reads lacking a unique V-gene family. To address suspected cross-contamination and a sequencing artifact, a later analysis removed around 600 highly shared, low-generation-probability nucleotide sequences. For each public chain, a later analysis derived a clonal expansion index from normalized ranks of inferred template counts within each repertoire. A later analysis computed generation probabilities with a VDJ recombination model fitted to out-of-frame rearrangements, and checked the results against IGoR. Hypergeometric tests were used in a later analysis to score TCR-TCR, TCR-HLA and TCR-CMV co-occurrence, with a repertoire-size bias correction applied to the TCR pairs. To estimate false discovery rates, a later analysis permuted the HLA or CMV assignments 20 times. In a later analysis, co-occurring TCRs were grouped using DBSCAN, and TCRdist sequence similarity was added for clustering within HLA-allele-positive subsets. Repertoires with fewer than 30,000 or more than 120,000 public chains were left out of co-occurrence clustering, as were five repertoires with anomalous nucleotide sharing. TCRdb provides this immuneACCESS table in a form limited to in-frame rearrangements. Some clones are lacking; in checked studies, under half of them reflect an unresolved V gene, and why the rest are absent is not known. The V and J calls and clone size are taken from that table; D and trimming were inferred from the DNA. For this sample the table gives around 99,000 clones, of which over 75% were detected only once. Together, the top ten hold about 3.5% of the sample.

The sample was PBMCs. This clonotype was obtained from a middle-aged man in good health and CMV-seronegative. In this chain, TRBV11-2 is recombined with TRBJ2-4; the D gene is perhaps TRBD1, on 6 matching bases. The DNA sequence reads TGTGCCAGCAGCTTAGGGGTCCCGGGACAAGGTATAGCCAAAAACATTCAGTACTTC. This is translated as CASSLGVPGQGIAKNIQYF. Reference TRBV11-2 and TRBJ2-4 genes cover what lies past the CDR3, so the full variable domain is EAGVAQSPRYKIIEKRQSVAFWCNPISGHATLYWYQQILGQGPKLLIQFQNNGVVDDSQLPKDRFSAERLKGVDSTLKIQPAKLEDSAVYLCASSLGVPGQGIAKNIQYFGAGTRLSVL.